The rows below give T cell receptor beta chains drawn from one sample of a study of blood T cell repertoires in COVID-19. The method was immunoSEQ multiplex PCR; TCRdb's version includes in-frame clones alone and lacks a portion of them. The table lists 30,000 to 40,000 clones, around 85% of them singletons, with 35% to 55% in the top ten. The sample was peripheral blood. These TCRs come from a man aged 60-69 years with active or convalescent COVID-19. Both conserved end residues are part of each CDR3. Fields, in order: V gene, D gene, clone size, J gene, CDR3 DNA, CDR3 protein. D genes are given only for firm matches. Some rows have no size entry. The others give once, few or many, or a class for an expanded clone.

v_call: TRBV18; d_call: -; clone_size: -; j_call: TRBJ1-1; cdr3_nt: TGTGCCAGCTCACTCGTATCTGAAGCTTTCTTT; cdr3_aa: CASSLVSEAFF
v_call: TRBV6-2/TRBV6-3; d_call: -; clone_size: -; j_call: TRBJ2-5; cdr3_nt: TGTGCCAGCAGTTACTCAAAAACCGGGACACCTAACCAAGAGACCCAGTACTTC; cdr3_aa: CASSYSKTGTPNQETQYF
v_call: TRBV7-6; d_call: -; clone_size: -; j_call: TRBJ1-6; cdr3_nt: TGTGCCAGCAGCTTAGGACCTGACTTTTATAATTCACCCCTCCACTTT; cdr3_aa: CASSLGPDFYNSPLHF
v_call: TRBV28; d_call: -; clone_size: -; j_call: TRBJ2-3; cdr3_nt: TGTGCCAGCAGAATCGGGACACCGACTCGCACAGATACGCAGTATTTT; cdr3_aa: CASRIGTPTRTDTQYF
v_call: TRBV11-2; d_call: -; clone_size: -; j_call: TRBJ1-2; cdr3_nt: TGTGCCAGCAGCTTAGATCCCGGACAGCCGTATGGCTACACCTTC; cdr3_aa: CASSLDPGQPYGYTF
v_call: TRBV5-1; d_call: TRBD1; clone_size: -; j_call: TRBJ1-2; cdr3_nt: TGCGCCAGCAGGCCAGGGACAGCAAAAACTGAGAGGGATGGCTACACCTTC; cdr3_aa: CASRPGTAKTERDGYTF
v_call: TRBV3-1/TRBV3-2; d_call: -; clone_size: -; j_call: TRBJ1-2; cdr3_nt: TGTGCCAGCAGCCAAGGAAGGGGCCAAAACTATGGCTACACCTTC; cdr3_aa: CASSQGRGQNYGYTF
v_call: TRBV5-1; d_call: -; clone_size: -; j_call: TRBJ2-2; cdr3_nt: TGCGCCAGCAGCCCAGCGACCGGGGAGCTGTTTTTT; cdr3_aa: CASSPATGELFF
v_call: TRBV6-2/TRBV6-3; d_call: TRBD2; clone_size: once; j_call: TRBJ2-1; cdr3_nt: TGTGCCAGCAGCTGGGGTCTAGCGGGCGGTAATGAGCAGTTCTTC; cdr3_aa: CASSWGLAGGNEQFF
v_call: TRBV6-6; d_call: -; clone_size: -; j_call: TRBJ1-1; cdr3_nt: TGTGCCAGCAGTGGGGGCAGGGTGAACACTGAAGCTTTCTTT; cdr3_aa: CASSGGRVNTEAFF
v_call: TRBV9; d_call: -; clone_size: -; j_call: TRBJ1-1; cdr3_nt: TGTGCCAGCAGCGTAGTTCCAGAGGGCACTGAAGCTTTCTTT; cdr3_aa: CASSVVPEGTEAFF
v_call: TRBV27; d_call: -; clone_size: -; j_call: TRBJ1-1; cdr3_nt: TGTGCCAGCACCCGGAGTATGAACACTGAAGCTTTCTTT; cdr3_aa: CASTRSMNTEAFF
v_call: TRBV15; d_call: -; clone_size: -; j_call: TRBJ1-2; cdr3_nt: TGTGCCACCAGCAGAGGACAGCTCTCAGGGTATGGCTACACCTTC; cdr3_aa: CATSRGQLSGYGYTF
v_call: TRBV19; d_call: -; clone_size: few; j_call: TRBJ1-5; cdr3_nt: TGTGCCAGTAGTATAGGGAAGGGGCAGCCCCAGCATTTT; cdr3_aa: CASSIGKGQPQHF
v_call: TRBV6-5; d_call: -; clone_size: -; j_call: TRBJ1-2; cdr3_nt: TGTGCCAGCACAACCCCCCCGGGCTATGGCTACACCTTC; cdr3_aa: CASTTPPGYGYTF
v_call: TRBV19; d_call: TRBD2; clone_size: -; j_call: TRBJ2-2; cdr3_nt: TGTGCCAGTAAAACTAGCGGGGGTAACACCGGGGAGCTGTTTTTT; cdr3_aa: CASKTSGGNTGELFF
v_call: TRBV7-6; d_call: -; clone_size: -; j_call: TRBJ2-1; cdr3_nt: TGTGCCAGCAGCTTAGTTCGGGCCCGGTTGGGGGCTTACAATGAGCAGTTCTTC; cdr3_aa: CASSLVRARLGAYNEQFF
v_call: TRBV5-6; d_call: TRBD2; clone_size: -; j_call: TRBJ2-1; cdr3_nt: TGTGCCAGCAGCTCCTACGGTGGCGTCGGGAGGGATGAGCAGTTCTTC; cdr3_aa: CASSSYGGVGRDEQFF
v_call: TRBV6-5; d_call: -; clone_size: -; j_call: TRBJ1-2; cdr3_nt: TGTGCCAGCAGTTACTTACAGGGCTATGGCTACACCTTC; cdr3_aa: CASSYLQGYGYTF
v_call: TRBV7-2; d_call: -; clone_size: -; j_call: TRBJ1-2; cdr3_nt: TGTGCCAGCAGCTTACAGGGAAGACTTGGCTACACCTTC; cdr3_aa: CASSLQGRLGYTF
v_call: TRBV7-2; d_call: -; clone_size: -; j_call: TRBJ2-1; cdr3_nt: TGTGCCAGCAGCTTAGCACGGTCTCTCTACAATGAGCAGTTCTTC; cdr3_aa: CASSLARSLYNEQFF
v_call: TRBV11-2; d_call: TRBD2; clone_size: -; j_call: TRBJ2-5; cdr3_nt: TGTGCCAGCAGCTTACGACGGGGGGGGATTGAGACCCAGTACTTC; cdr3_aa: CASSLRRGGIETQYF
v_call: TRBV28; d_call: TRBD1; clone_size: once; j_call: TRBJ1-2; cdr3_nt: TGTGCCAGCAGTTTACCGCTGACAGGGCAAGGCTACACCTTC; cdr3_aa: CASSLPLTGQGYTF
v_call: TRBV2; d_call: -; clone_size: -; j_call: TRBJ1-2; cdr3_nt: TGTGCCAGCAGTGAAGCACGGAGTGGCTACACCTTC; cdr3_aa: CASSEARSGYTF
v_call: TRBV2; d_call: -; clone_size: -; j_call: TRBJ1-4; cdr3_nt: TGTGCCAGCAGTGCGGAGGGGCTGTTTTTT; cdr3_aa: CASSAEGLFF
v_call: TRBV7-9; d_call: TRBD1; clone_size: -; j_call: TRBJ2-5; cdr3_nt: TGTGCCAGCAGGCCAACAGGGGCCGCCTTCTTAAAAGAGACCCAGTACTTC; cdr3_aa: CASRPTGAAFLKETQYF
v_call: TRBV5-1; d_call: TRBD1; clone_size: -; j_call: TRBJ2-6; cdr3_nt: TGCGCCAGCACCCGACAGGGGACCTCTGGGGCCAACGTCCTGACTTTC; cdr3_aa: CASTRQGTSGANVLTF
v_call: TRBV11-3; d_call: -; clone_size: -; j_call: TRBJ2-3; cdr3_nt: TGTGCCAGCAGCTTACAGGCTATCACAGATACGCAGTATTTT; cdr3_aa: CASSLQAITDTQYF
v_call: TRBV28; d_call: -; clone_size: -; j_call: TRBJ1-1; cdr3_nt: TGTGCCAGCAGTTCGGCGGGAGGGGAGGTCACTGAAGCTTTCTTT; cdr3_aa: CASSSAGGEVTEAFF
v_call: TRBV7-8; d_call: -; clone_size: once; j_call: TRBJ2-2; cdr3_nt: TGTGCCAGCAGCTTAAACGGGAGATACACCGGGGAGCTGTTTTTT; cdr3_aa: CASSLNGRYTGELFF
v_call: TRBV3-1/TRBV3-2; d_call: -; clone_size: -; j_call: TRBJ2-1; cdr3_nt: TGTGCCAGCAGCCAAGGTCGCGGCCGCTCCTACAATGAGCAGTTCTTC; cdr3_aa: CASSQGRGRSYNEQFF
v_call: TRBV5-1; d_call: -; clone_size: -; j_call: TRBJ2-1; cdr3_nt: TGCGCCAGCAGCTTCGAGGGGGGGCGGAATGAGCAGTTCTTC; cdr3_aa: CASSFEGGRNEQFF
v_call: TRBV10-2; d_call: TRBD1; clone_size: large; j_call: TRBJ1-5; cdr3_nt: TGCGCCAGCAGTGAGACAGGGGGCTACGGTCAGCCCCAGCATTTT; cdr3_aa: CASSETGGYGQPQHF
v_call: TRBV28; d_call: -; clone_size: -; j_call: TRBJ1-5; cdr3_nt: TGTGCCAGCAGTCGCGGAGGGGATATCAGGCCCCAGCATTTT; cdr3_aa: CASSRGGDIRPQHF